This T cell receptor beta chain was identified during a study of T cells after yellow fever vaccination. TCRdb used MiXCR to reprocess the 5' RACE reads, holding one entry per CDR3 protein. The sample holds 510,000 or so distinct CDR3 sequences, about 19% seen once. The germline V gene has CDR1 SGHRS and CDR2 YFSETQ. V was pared by 6 bases and J by 7 bases, with 9 bases of the junction left unmatched. CDR3 length: 14 amino acids. This clonotype showed up just a few times. The sequenced sample was PBMCs, obtained 15 days after the yellow fever booster vaccination. The receptor was derived from a man under 40 who received the YFV17D yellow fever vaccine. The chain employs TRBV5-1 and TRBJ2-1; TRBD2 matches 8 bases. The CDR3 DNA reads TGCGCCAGCACCCTTAGCGGGAATGGGAATGAGCAGTTCTTC. The encoded protein is CASTLSGNGNEQFF. Variable domain in full (rest from reference TRBV5-1 and TRBJ2-1): KAGVTQTPRYLIKTRGQQVTLSCSPISGHRSVSWYQQTPGQGLQFLFEYFSETQRNKGNFPGRFSGRQFSNSRSEMNVSTLELGDSALYLCASTLSGNGNEQFFGPGTRLTVL.